This note documents a single T cell receptor (beta chain) sequence. What it binds is not known. This entry is derived from a study of CD8+ T cells in alopecia areata. Study-level results: Possibly because of HLA-related factors, TCR sharing was less clear across patients than in mice. Researchers report lesional scalp, most notably alopecia totalis/universalis, outstripped normal scalp in clonality.

The CDR3 has 19 residues. V lost 3 bases, J lost 4 bases, and 15 bases stayed unmatched. Germline-derived CDR1 and CDR2 are MGHRA and YSYEKL. Sorting separated CD4+ and CD8+ T cells out of PBMCs. RNA was isolated and reverse transcribed to cDNA, the sequencing template. The assay was immunoSEQ multiplex PCR, and TCRdb's table has in-frame clones only and misses some. The repertoire includes 110,000 or so clones, 55% to 65% of them detected once, and about 3% sits in the top ten. The specimen sequenced was CD4+ T cells sorted from blood. The chain has TRBV4-1 and TRBJ2-2, with TRBD2 matching over 9 bases. This TCR came from a human donor in good health. CDR3 nucleotides: TGCGCCAGCAGCCAGGCCCCCCAGGCGGGGGGGCTTGTCACCGGGGAGCTGTTTTTT. Encoded protein: CASSQAPQAGGLVTGELFF.